These 19 T cell receptor beta chains originate from one sample sequenced in a study of T cell responses to AZD1222 COVID-19 vaccine. The method was immunoSEQ multiplex PCR; TCRdb's version includes in-frame clones alone and lacks a portion of them. Of tens of thousands of clones in the sample, roughly four fifths are singletons; the top ten hold roughly 5%. Sample: peripheral blood, taken on day 0 of AZD1222 vaccination. The receptors stem from an adult in good health.

The CDR3 spells CATSRGSVGAKNIQYF. Written as DNA, the CDR3 is TGTGCCACCAGCAGAGGTTCGGTGGGTGCCAAAAACATTCAGTACTTC. The V and J genes are TRBV15 and TRBJ2-4; D not certain. Germline CDR1 LNHNV, CDR2 YYDKDF (reference sequence). This CDR3 comprises 16 residues. V was pared by 1 base and J by 1 base, with 11 bases between.

This clone was detected only once. The chain joins TRBV19 to TRBJ2-2, with D maybe TRBD1 (6 bases). Per the germline V gene, CDR1 is LNHDA and CDR2 is SQIVND (reference sequence). CDR3 length: 14 residues. Deletions cut 4 bases from V and 5 bases from J, with 11 bases between. In DNA, the CDR3 is TGTGCCAGTAGTACCCAGGGGACGACCGGGGAGCTGTTTTTT. This codes for CASSTQGTTGELFF.

The chain uses TRBV9 and TRBJ2-7; maybe TRBD2 (6 bases). The CDR3 length is 14 residues. Trimming stripped 0 bases from V and 0 bases from J, with 7 bases between. Germline CDR1 reads SGDLS; CDR2 reads YYNGEE. CDR3: CASSVDGSSYEQYF. Here the CDR3 DNA reads TGTGCCAGCAGCGTAGACGGGAGCTCCTACGAGCAGTACTTC.

This clone was found a few times. V is TRBV27 and J is TRBJ2-7, with TRBD1 as a possible D gene (5 bases). The V end lost 3 bases, the J end lost 2 bases, and 8 bases lay between the germline ends. The CDR3 is 13 residues long. The germline V gene has CDR1 MNHEY and CDR2 SMNVEV (reference sequence). The CDR3 loop reads CASSFGQTYEQYF. The CDR3 DNA reads TGTGCCAGCAGTTTCGGACAAACCTACGAGCAGTACTTC.

This sequence joins TRBV7-9 and TRBJ1-1; D is unresolved. The CDR3 totals 16 residues. CDR1 and CDR2 from the germline V gene are SEHNR and FQNEAQ (reference sequence). With 1 base removed from V and 5 bases from J, the gap between germline ends came to 17 bases. The DNA for the CDR3 is TGTGCCAGCAGCTTAGGGTCGGCGGGGAGGAGGACTGAAGCTTTCTTT. This codes for CASSLGSAGRRTEAFF.

This rearrangement joins TRBV6-5 to TRBJ1-2; perhaps TRBD1 as D (5 bases). V was cut by 0 bases and J by 8 bases, with 16 bases left in between. The CDR3 sequence is 15 residues long. Germline V gene data show CDR1 as MNHEY and CDR2 as SVGAGI. CDR3 nucleotide sequence: TGTGCCAGCAGTTACTCGGGGCGGGTACGCATGGGCTACACCTTC. Translated, it gives CASSYSGRVRMGYTF.

The chain joins TRBV2 to TRBJ1-1, with a tentative D call TRBD1 (5 bases). The CDR3 totals 12 residues. CDR1 SNHLY and CDR2 FYNNEI come from the germline V gene. Trimming removed 5 bases from V and 5 bases from J, with 9 bases in between. CDR3 loop: CASSHEGTEAFF. The CDR3 nucleotides read TGTGCCAGCAGTCACGAGGGGACTGAAGCTTTCTTT.

The chain combines TRBV7-3 with TRBJ2-5, with 8 bases lining up with TRBD2. After removal of 5 bases from V and 3 bases from J, the junction contained 2 bases not matched to a gene. The CDR3 runs 13 residues. In germline, CDR1 is SGHTA, CDR2 FQGTGA. The CDR3 region is CASSRAGEETQYF. CDR3 nucleotide sequence: TGTGCCAGCAGCAGAGCGGGGGAAGAGACCCAGTACTTC.

This sequence joins TRBV19 and TRBJ2-1, with D tentatively TRBD2 (6 bases). The CDR3 has 13 residues. Germline V gives CDR1 LNHDA, CDR2 SQIVND (reference sequence). The germline V and J ends were trimmed by 5 bases and 5 bases, with 10 bases remaining between them. CDR3 loop: CASSWGVNNEQFF. The DNA of the CDR3 is TGTGCCAGTAGTTGGGGGGTAAACAATGAGCAGTTCTTC.

The gene calls are TRBV12-3 or TRBV12-4 and TRBJ1-2; D is uncertain. V was trimmed by 7 bases and J by 8 bases, leaving 17 bases between them. The CDR3 runs to 13 residues. CDR3 amino acids: CASTLLVEEGYTF. CDR3 sequence (DNA): TGTGCCAGCACCCTCTTAGTAGAAGAAGGCTACACCTTC.

V is TRBV28 and J is TRBJ1-2, with no clear D. CDR1 and CDR2 from the germline V gene are MDHEN and SYDVKM. The V and J ends lost 3 bases and 0 bases respectively, with 8 bases between them. The CDR3 is made up of 14 amino acids. The CDR3 reads CASSFSVANYGYTF. The CDR3 bases are TGTGCCAGCAGTTTCTCGGTCGCTAACTATGGCTACACCTTC.

The chain uses TRBV19 and TRBJ2-7; D ambiguous. The CDR3 covers 13 residues. Germline CDR1 is LNHDA and CDR2 is SQIVND (reference sequence). Trimming removed 5 bases at V and 1 base at J, with 9 bases between. The CDR3 reads CASSRTVSYEQYF. CDR3 nucleotide sequence: TGTGCCAGTAGTCGGACGGTATCCTACGAGCAGTACTTC.

The chain joins TRBV29-1 to TRBJ1-1; D not resolved. The CDR3 length is 11 residues. V lost 6 bases and J lost 7, with 12 bases in between. CDR1 and CDR2 from the germline V gene are SQVTM and ANQGSEA. The CDR3 DNA reads TGCAGCGTCGTGACTCAGGTTGAAGCTTTCTTT. Translated: CSVVTQVEAFF.

In DNA form, the CDR3 reads TGTGCCACCGCACGGGGGCGTACAGAGACCCAGTACTTC. It translates to CATARGRTETQYF. The chain uses TRBV15 and TRBJ2-5; D possibly uses TRBD1 or TRBD2 (6 bases each). The V end lost 8 bases, the J end lost 4 bases, and 14 bases lay between the germline ends. Germline V gives CDR1 LNHNV, CDR2 YYDKDF (reference sequence). The CDR3 length is 13 residues.

J is TRBJ2-2 and V is TRBV7-8, with TRBD2 identical over 15 bases. V lost 2 bases, J lost 3 bases, and 4 bases stayed unmatched. The CDR3 spans 18 residues. Per the germline V gene, CDR1 is SGHVS and CDR2 is FQNEAQ. CDR3 sequence (DNA): TGTGCCAGCAGCTTAATAGGGACTAGCGGGGGGTACACCGGGGAGCTGTTTTTT. It specifies CASSLIGTSGGYTGELFF.

The CDR3 sequence is CASSPRDRVTGELFF. In DNA form, the CDR3 reads TGTGCCAGCAGCCCCCGGGACAGGGTGACCGGGGAGCTGTTTTTT. This chain uses TRBV14 with TRBJ2-2; TRBD1 aligns across 9 bases. The V gene end was trimmed by 4 bases and the J gene end by 5 bases; junction bases not matched to a gene: 5. This CDR3 spans 15 amino acids. CDR1 is SGHDN, CDR2 FVKESK, per germline.

The rearrangement joins TRBV5-1 to TRBJ2-3, with no clear D. From germline, CDR1 is SGHRS and CDR2 YFSETQ. Trimming shortened V by 0 bases and J by 1 base, and 3 bases separated the two germline ends. The CDR3 totals 13 residues. The CDR3 sequence: CASSLAGTDTQYF. CDR3 coding DNA: TGCGCCAGCAGCTTGGCCGGCACAGATACGCAGTATTTT.

Here the CDR3 DNA reads TGTGCCAGCAGTAGTGGGACCGATACTTTCTACAATGAGCAGTTCTTC. Translating gives CASSSGTDTFYNEQFF. The chain employs TRBV6-2 or TRBV6-3 and TRBJ2-1; D could derive from TRBD1 or TRBD2 (5 bases each). Germline loops: CDR1 MNHEY, CDR2 SVGEGT. The length of the CDR3 is 16 residues. V was pared by 5 bases and J by 3 bases, with 17 bases between.

CDR3 in DNA: TGTGCCAGCAGCCCATTCAACAACTATGGCTACACCTTC. It yields the protein CASSPFNNYGYTF. V and J are TRBV7-6 and TRBJ1-2; D is ambiguous. The CDR3 has 13 residues. Germline CDR1 SGHVS, CDR2 FNYEAQ. Trimming stripped 5 bases from V and 2 bases from J, with 9 bases between.